Described below is a single T cell receptor (beta chain) sequence and its context. These data originate in a study of shared clonotypes between healthy human individuals. Germline V gene data show CDR1 as SEHNR and CDR2 as FQNEAQ (reference sequence). V dropped 5 bases and J dropped 0 bases, with 11 bases sitting between them. This CDR3 has 14 amino acids. Repertoires were generated with immunoSEQ multiplex PCR, while TCRdb's copy carries only in-frame clones and drops some. The top ten clones hold 0.36% of a sample with 2 million to 3 million clones, roughly 93% of them seen once. The chain employs TRBV7-9 and TRBJ2-7; D is undetermined. Sequencing input: naive CD4+ T cells from PBMCs. Noted subset: CD45RA+ positively selected. The receptor's source is a man aged 18 to 29 in good health. Some clones in this sample may be carry-over from other donors' samples. CDR3 sequence: CASSRGVTSYEQYF. The DNA for the CDR3 is TGTGCCAGCAGCCGTGGGGTTACCTCCTACGAGCAGTACTTC.